This T cell receptor (beta chain) emerged from a study of metastatic and nonmetastatic thyroid tumors. CDR1 and CDR2 from the germline V gene are SGHAT and FQNNGV. The CDR3 covers 14 residues. In the case of this clone: What it binds is unknown. At one boundary the junction diverges from the germline segment, which might be a read error.

Thyroid surgery took place with no prior treatment in any patient. Study results and limitations: Benign nodules were reported to have significantly lower TCR beta diversity than malignant thyroid tumors, in blood and tumor.

Through MiXCR, TCRdb re-clonotyped the PCR reads. This repertoire shows tens of thousands of clones, around 20% found once; its top ten account for more than 3.5%. This chain joins TRBV11-2 and TRBJ2-7; 7 bases are shared with TRBD1. The sequenced sample consisted of blood. The TCR comes from a female donor with papillary thyroid cancer or a benign thyroid nodule (not recorded which). Some clones in this sample may be carry-over from other donors' samples. CDR3 residues: CVSSPNRGLSEQYF. The CDR3 nucleotides are TGTGTCAGCAGCCCAAACAGGGGTCTGAGCGAGCAGTACTTC.